The T cell receptor beta chain under discussion was sequenced for a study of blood T cells in healthy people across ages. This clonotype was seen more than once but under ten times. The authors ran a second PCR of roughly 6 to 11 cycles using a sample-barcoded 5' primer and a J-beta primer mix. Through a template-switch adaptor with 12 random nucleotides, each cDNA molecule received a tag. TCRdb ran MiXCR on the 5' RACE reads and lists one entry per CDR3 protein. The sample lists about 1 million distinct CDR3 sequences; over 35% were seen once. Trimming shortened V by 0 bases and J by 0 bases, and 9 bases separated the two germline ends. Germline lookup yields CDR1 GTSNPN and CDR2 SVGIG (reference sequence). This CDR3 comprises 16 residues. Healthy Caucasian individuals from Russia aged about 6 to 90 served as donors.

The chain joins TRBV30 to TRBJ2-6, with D perhaps matching TRBD1 or TRBD2 (5 bases each). Input material: blood. The source of this sequence is a woman aged 55-75 years in good health. The CDR3 sequence is CAWSVGGGSGANVLTF. CDR3 bases: TGTGCCTGGAGTGTTGGTGGGGGCTCTGGGGCCAACGTCCTGACTTTC.